The 19 T cell receptor beta chains reported below all come from one sample, sequenced in a study of T cell responses to AZD1222 COVID-19 vaccine. Clones were sequenced by immunoSEQ multiplex PCR, and TCRdb holds only the in-frame ones, with some missing. The table shows about 88,000 clones, with about 88% occurring only once. Source: peripheral blood, taken on day 0 of AZD1222 vaccination. These receptors all stem from an adult in good health.

This chain joins TRBV6-5 and TRBJ1-5; 8 bases map to TRBD1. CDR1 is MNHEY, CDR2 SVGAGI, per germline. The CDR3 is 13 amino acids. V gave up 10 bases and J gave up 7 bases; unmatched junction bases: 9. This CDR3 reads CAINYRGGQPQHF. CDR3 coding DNA: TGTGCCATCAACTACAGGGGGGGACAGCCCCAGCATTTT.

The chain uses TRBV28 and TRBJ1-1, with no clear D. CDR1 and CDR2 (germline): MDHEN, SYDVKM. This CDR3 is built from 15 residues. The V end was cut by 6 bases, the J end by 0 bases, with 14 bases between. The CDR3 sequence is CASSSVRNMNTEAFF. DNA of the CDR3: TGTGCCAGCAGCAGCGTAAGAAACATGAACACTGAAGCTTTCTTT.

V and J are TRBV19 and TRBJ1-2; D is perhaps TRBD1 (5 bases). This CDR3 is 12 amino acids long. V lost 6 bases and J lost 8, with 13 bases in between. Germline CDR1 and CDR2: LNHDA and SQIVND (reference sequence). This chain's CDR3 is CASRKDNVGYTF. The CDR3 nucleotides are TGTGCCAGTAGAAAGGACAATGTAGGCTACACCTTC.

This clone was counted between two and nine times. V is TRBV20-1 and J is TRBJ1-4, with D unresolved. The CDR3 length is 13 residues. Looked up from germline, CDR1 is DFQATT and CDR2 is SNEGSKA (reference sequence). Trimming left V 3 bases short and J 8 bases short, with 13 bases between. The CDR3 DNA reads as TGCAGTGCTAGTGGCGGGGTCGGGGAAAAACTGTTTTTT. Its translation: CSASGGVGEKLFF.

This clone was detected a few times. J is TRBJ2-1 and V is TRBV6-1; 10 nucleotides line up with TRBD2. The CDR3 is made up of 16 amino acids. Germline V gives CDR1 MNHNS, CDR2 SASEGT. The V and J ends lost 2 bases and 2 bases, in that order; junction bases with no gene match: 3. Written as DNA, the CDR3 is TGTGCCAGCAGTGAATCCAGCGGGGGGGCCTACAATGAGCAGTTCTTC. It specifies CASSESSGGAYNEQFF.

This chain uses TRBV6-5 with TRBJ1-1; no definite D call. V dropped 0 bases and J dropped 8 bases, with 13 bases sitting between them. Germline V gene lookup returns CDR1 MNHEY and CDR2 SVGAGI. This CDR3 has 14 residues. The CDR3, as DNA: TGTGCCAGCAGTTACTCGCTGGCCTCCCGGGAAGCTTTCTTT. Translating it yields CASSYSLASREAFF.

The chain couples TRBV6-2 or TRBV6-3 to TRBJ2-1; a possible D gene is TRBD2 (6 bases). The germline V gene has CDR1 MNHEY and CDR2 SVGEGT. There are 14 residues in the CDR3. Trimming removed 1 base at V and 10 bases at J, with 14 bases between. The CDR3 DNA sequence: TGTGCCAGCAGTTACTTCCACGGGGGATACGAGCAGTTCTTC. Translation: CASSYFHGGYEQFF.

The chain is built from TRBV7-8 and TRBJ1-5; 9 positions match TRBD1. Per the germline V gene, CDR1 is SGHVS and CDR2 is FQNEAQ. The junction had 1 base not matched to a gene; V was cut back by 6 bases and J by 4 bases. CDR3 length: 13 residues. DNA of the CDR3: TGTGCCAGCAGGGGACAGGGAAATCAGCCCCAGCATTTT. Its protein product is CASRGQGNQPQHF.

The genes are TRBV28 and TRBJ1-2, with D possibly being TRBD1 (6 bases). V dropped 1 base and J dropped 7 bases, with 16 bases sitting between them. Germline V gene data show CDR1 as MDHEN and CDR2 as SYDVKM. This CDR3 spans 15 amino acids. The CDR3 DNA reads TGTGCCAGCAGTTTATCCCAGGGGAGGTCTCGTGGCTACACCTTC. This translates into CASSLSQGRSRGYTF.

The chain recombines TRBV7-9 with TRBJ1-1; D remains ambiguous. Germline-derived CDR1 and CDR2 are SEHNR and FQNEAQ (reference sequence). Trimming removed 5 bases from V and 10 bases from J, with 5 bases in between. This CDR3 is built from 9 residues. CDR3 coding DNA: TGTGCCAGCAGCCCATCAGCTTTCTTT. Its protein is CASSPSAFF.

The J gene is TRBJ1-1, the V gene TRBV27, with D unclear. CDR3 size: 14 residues. V lost 5 bases and J 0 bases, leaving 10 bases between the germline ends. The V gene's germline CDR1 is MNHEY and CDR2 SMNVEV (reference sequence). CDR3: CASSDLALNTEAFF. Here the CDR3 DNA reads TGTGCCAGCAGTGATTTAGCCTTGAACACTGAAGCTTTCTTT.

The chain links TRBV6-5 to TRBJ1-5; D possibly corresponds to TRBD1 (6 bases). Trimming removed 2 bases from V and 4 bases from J, with 9 bases in between. Germline V lookup: CDR1 MNHEY, CDR2 SVGAGI. The CDR3 contains 14 residues. CDR3: CASSYTGLNQPQHF. CDR3 nucleotide sequence: TGTGCCAGCAGTTACACAGGGCTTAATCAGCCCCAGCATTTT.

This clone came up once. Written as DNA, the CDR3 is TGTGCCAGCTCACTGACAGAATCGAACACTGAAGCTTTCTTT. The encoded protein is CASSLTESNTEAFF. The chain is built from TRBV18 and TRBJ1-1; weak D call: TRBD1 (5 bases). The CDR3 totals 14 residues. Looked up from germline, CDR1 is KGHSH and CDR2 is LQKENI. With 4 bases removed from V and 1 base from J, the gap between germline ends came to 10 bases.

The table lists this clone with a count of one. V usage is TRBV6-2 or TRBV6-3 and J usage is TRBJ2-3; D possibly uses TRBD1 or TRBD2 (5 bases each). This CDR3 region has 16 residues. Germline V gene lookup returns CDR1 MNHEY and CDR2 SVGEGT. The V end lost 2 bases, the J end lost 4 bases, and 16 bases lay between the germline ends. CDR3 nucleotide sequence: TGTGCCAGCAGTTACATCCGGGGACGGTTGGCAGATACGCAGTATTTT. Translating gives CASSYIRGRLADTQYF.

The chain employs TRBV15 and TRBJ2-7; possibly TRBD2 for D (6 bases). V lost 4 bases and J 2 bases, leaving 9 bases between the germline ends. Germline V gene sequence: CDR1 LNHNV, CDR2 YYDKDF (reference sequence). CDR3 length: 13 amino acids. CDR3 amino acids: CATSKDYPYEQYF. The CDR3 DNA reads TGTGCCACCAGCAAGGACTACCCCTACGAGCAGTACTTC.

The gene calls are TRBV5-1 and TRBJ1-5; D gene unclear. Germline CDR1 and CDR2: SGHRS and YFSETQ. The CDR3 loop spans 15 amino acids. V lost 4 bases and J lost 0, with 11 bases in between. The CDR3 protein is CASSADGYSNQPQHF. Written as DNA, the CDR3 is TGCGCCAGCAGCGCGGACGGATATAGCAATCAGCCCCAGCATTTT.

This chain joins TRBV9 and TRBJ2-7; 12 nucleotides agree with TRBD1. From germline, CDR1 is SGDLS and CDR2 YYNGEE. The J segment lost 0 bases and the V segment lost 2 bases, leaving 0 bases of the junction unmatched. This CDR3 region has 15 residues. CDR3 coding DNA: TGTGCCAGCAGCGTGGGACAGGGGGCCTCCTACGAGCAGTACTTC. Translation: CASSVGQGASYEQYF. Complete variable domain (other parts from reference TRBV9 and TRBJ2-7): DSGVTQTPKHLITATGQRVTLRCSPRSGDLSVYWYQQSLDQGLQFLIQYYNGEERAKGNILERFSAQQFPDLHSELNLSSLELGDSALYFCASSVGQGASYEQYFGPGTRLTVT.

The V and J genes are TRBV10-3 and TRBJ2-3; possible D gene TRBD1, 6 bases. CDR3 length: 18 residues. CDR1 and CDR2 (germline): ENHRY, SYGVKD. V dropped 0 bases and J dropped 2 bases, with 18 bases sitting between them. The CDR3 bases are TGTGCCATCAGTGAGTCCCCCGTGCTGGGGGCTGCCACAGATACGCAGTATTTT. Protein sequence: CAISESPVLGAATDTQYF.

V gene TRBV24-1 combines with J gene TRBJ1-1, with a tentative D call TRBD1 (6 bases). There are 13 residues in the CDR3. The germline V and J ends were trimmed by 3 bases and 11 bases, with 15 bases remaining between them. From germline, CDR1 is KGHDR and CDR2 SFDVKD. The CDR3 DNA reads as TGTGCCACCAGTGATGAAACAGGGCGGCGGGCTTTCTTT. It yields the protein CATSDETGRRAFF.